This is a list of T cell receptor beta chains from one sample in a study of blood T cell repertoires in COVID-19. The data were produced by immunoSEQ multiplex PCR, yet TCRdb's version contains in-frame clones alone and is incomplete. This table has just under 60,000 clones, more than 85% appearing once. Sequencing was carried out using peripheral blood. The receptor source for this set is a human donor with active COVID-19. The donor label of this sample is uncertain. CDR3s include the opening cysteine and the closing phenylalanine or tryptophan. D genes are given only for firm matches. Not all rows give a size; the values are once, few, many and, for expanded clones, a class.

v_call	clone_size	d_call	j_call	cdr3_aa	cdr3_nt
TRBV19	-	TRBD1	TRBJ1-2	CASSVALRGRISYTF	TGTGCCAGTAGTGTAGCCCTCAGGGGGCGAATAAGCTACACCTTC
TRBV27	-	-	TRBJ1-5	CASRQGRGPQHF	TGTGCCAGCAGACAGGGCAGGGGGCCCCAGCATTTT
TRBV18	-	TRBD2	TRBJ2-1	CASSPLAGPYNEQFF	TGTGCCAGCTCACCCTTAGCGGGACCATACAATGAGCAGTTCTTC
TRBV3-1/TRBV3-2	-	-	TRBJ2-7	CASSSTGGYYEQYF	TGTGCCAGCAGCTCGACGGGGGGCTACTACGAGCAGTACTTC
TRBV20-1	-	-	TRBJ1-2	CSAREGTGYTF	TGCAGTGCTAGGGAGGGGACTGGCTACACCTTC
TRBV19	-	TRBD1	TRBJ1-5	CASSIPRGGQPQHF	TGTGCCAGTAGTATCCCCAGAGGGGGCCAGCCCCAGCATTTT
TRBV3-1/TRBV3-2	-	TRBD2	TRBJ2-7	CASSPYPGLAYEQYF	TGTGCCAGCAGCCCGTATCCTGGACTAGCTTACGAGCAGTACTTC
TRBV28	-	TRBD1	TRBJ1-3	CASQGAGDGNTIYF	TGTGCCAGTCAGGGGGCCGGGGATGGAAACACCATATATTTT
TRBV5-4	-	TRBD2	TRBJ2-1	CASSGAGAIINEQFF	TGTGCCAGCAGCGGAGCGGGGGCTATTATCAATGAGCAGTTCTTC
TRBV28	-	TRBD2	TRBJ2-1	CASSSGLAGGYAFEGQFF	TGTGCCAGCAGCTCGGGACTAGCGGGAGGCTATGCCTTCGAAGGGCAGTTCTTC
TRBV18	-	TRBD1	TRBJ2-3	CASSPEWDRVNLLGTDTQYF	TGTGCCAGCTCACCAGAGTGGGACAGGGTAAACCTGCTAGGCACAGATACGCAGTATTTT
TRBV19	-	-	TRBJ1-1	CASNQQLNTEAFF	TGTGCCAGTAATCAACAGCTGAACACTGAAGCTTTCTTT
TRBV2	-	TRBD1	TRBJ2-2	CASHDRGVTGELFF	TGTGCCAGCCACGACAGGGGGGTTACCGGGGAGCTGTTTTTT
TRBV28	few	TRBD1	TRBJ1-4	CASRANRGTNEKLFF	TGTGCCAGCCGCGCGAACAGGGGTACTAATGAAAAACTGTTTTTT
TRBV15	-	TRBD2	TRBJ2-2	CATSRDRASGGGELFF	TGTGCCACCAGCAGAGATCGGGCTAGCGGGGGCGGGGAGCTGTTTTTT
TRBV30	-	TRBD1	TRBJ1-1	CAWRPYGQGAMAFF	TGTGCCTGGAGACCGTATGGACAGGGGGCGATGGCTTTCTTT
TRBV14	-	TRBD1	TRBJ1-2	CASSLRTGLLLYGYTF	TGTGCCAGCAGCCTCAGGACAGGCCTCCTTCTCTATGGCTACACCTTC
TRBV28	-	TRBD2	TRBJ2-1	CASSFGRSNEQFF	TGTGCCAGCAGTTTCGGGAGGAGTAATGAGCAGTTCTTC
TRBV6-5	-	-	TRBJ1-5	CASRRDGVQPQHF	TGTGCCAGCAGACGGGATGGGGTTCAGCCCCAGCATTTT
TRBV7-2	-	TRBD1	TRBJ2-1	CASSTRDRDHNEQFF	TGTGCCAGCAGCACCCGGGACAGGGATCACAATGAGCAGTTCTTC
TRBV18	-	TRBD1	TRBJ2-7	CASSPTGGSSYEQYF	TGTGCCAGCTCACCAACAGGGGGTAGCTCCTACGAGCAGTACTTC
TRBV5-1	-	TRBD1	TRBJ1-2	CASSQQGSYGYTF	TGCGCCAGCAGCCAACAGGGGAGCTATGGCTACACCTTC
TRBV19	-	TRBD2	TRBJ2-1	CASSMGAGAEQFF	TGTGCCAGTAGTATGGGAGCGGGGGCTGAGCAGTTCTTC
TRBV5-4	-	-	TRBJ2-5	CASSSRDSQRAQYF	TGTGCCAGCAGCTCCCGGGATTCCCAACGGGCCCAGTACTTC
TRBV7-2	once	-	TRBJ1-5	CASSQEGYSNQPQHF	TGTGCCAGCAGCCAGGAGGGGTATAGCAATCAGCCCCAGCATTTT
TRBV5-1	-	TRBD2	TRBJ2-3	CASSSQTSGSTDTQYF	TGCGCCAGCAGCTCCCAGACTAGCGGGAGCACAGATACGCAGTATTTT
TRBV7-3	once	-	TRBJ2-1	CASSLTSGGNEQFF	TGTGCCAGCAGCTTAACTAGTGGCGGCAATGAGCAGTTCTTC
TRBV4-3	-	TRBD2	TRBJ2-1	CASSRIRLAGGESSYNEQFF	TGCGCCAGCAGCCGCATTAGGCTAGCGGGAGGGGAAAGCTCCTACAATGAGCAGTTCTTC
TRBV28	-	-	TRBJ2-7	CASSETGIEQYF	TGTGCCAGCAGTGAAACCGGGATCGAGCAGTACTTC
TRBV27	-	TRBD2	TRBJ2-7	CASSRAGGTYEQYF	TGTGCCAGCAGTCGAGCGGGAGGGACCTACGAGCAGTACTTC
TRBV5-5	-	-	TRBJ1-6	CASSFGGGISSYNSPLHF	TGTGCCAGCAGCTTCGGGGGAGGGATAAGCTCCTATAATTCACCCCTCCACTTT
TRBV28	once	-	TRBJ2-5	CASSRDFQETQYF	TGTGCCAGCAGTAGGGACTTTCAAGAGACCCAGTACTTC
TRBV5-1	-	-	TRBJ1-2	CASSSSGDGYTF	TGCGCCAGCAGCTCGTCAGGCGATGGCTACACCTTC
TRBV4-1	few	-	TRBJ2-4	CASSQGRATKTLAKNIQYF	TGCGCCAGCAGCCAAGGGCGGGCGACGAAAACCCTAGCCAAAAACATTCAGTACTTC
TRBV21-1	-	-	TRBJ1-5	CASSKSSSNQPQHF	TGTGCCAGCAGCAAATCATCTAGCAATCAGCCCCAGCATTTT
TRBV12-5	-	-	TRBJ2-2	CASGHRAGELFF	TGTGCTAGTGGACACAGGGCCGGGGAGCTGTTTTTT
TRBV18	few	TRBD1	TRBJ1-1	CASSSNRGQRNTEAFF	TGTGCCAGCTCATCTAACAGGGGGCAGAGGAACACTGAAGCTTTCTTT
TRBV12-3/TRBV12-4	-	-	TRBJ2-2	CASSAGPGELFF	TGTGCCAGCAGTGCGGGACCCGGGGAGCTGTTTTTT
TRBV3-1/TRBV3-2	once	-	TRBJ2-2	CASTVSGELFF	TGTGCCAGCACGGTTTCCGGGGAGCTGTTTTTT
TRBV28	-	TRBD1	TRBJ1-1	CASSPPGQGASEAFF	TGTGCCAGCAGTCCCCCCGGACAGGGGGCTTCTGAAGCTTTCTTT
TRBV27	-	-	TRBJ2-3	CASGLTSYTQYF	TGTGCCAGCGGACTGACTTCCTATACGCAGTATTTT
TRBV29-1	-	-	TRBJ1-1	CSVVGGKANTEAFF	TGCAGCGTTGTGGGGGGAAAGGCGAACACTGAAGCTTTCTTT
TRBV7-9	-	TRBD1	TRBJ2-3	CASSPGQGRTDTQYF	TGTGCCAGCAGCCCAGGACAGGGGCGCACAGATACGCAGTATTTT
TRBV28	-	-	TRBJ2-1	CASSPADSSYNEQFF	TGTGCCAGCAGCCCTGCGGACAGCTCCTACAATGAGCAGTTCTTC
TRBV9	-	-	TRBJ1-3	CASSPLGLSGNTIYF	TGTGCCAGCAGCCCACTGGGCCTTTCTGGAAACACCATATATTTT
TRBV3-1/TRBV3-2	-	TRBD2	TRBJ2-6	CASRPWEGAGDLSGANVLTF	TGTGCCAGCAGACCCTGGGAGGGAGCGGGGGATTTATCTGGGGCCAACGTCCTGACTTTC
TRBV5-8	once	TRBD2	TRBJ2-7	CASSWGEGSLEQYF	TGTGCCAGCAGCTGGGGGGAGGGATCCTTGGAGCAGTACTTC
TRBV11-3	-	-	TRBJ1-1	CASSSHTEAFF	TGTGCCAGCAGCTCTCACACTGAAGCTTTCTTT
TRBV12-3/TRBV12-4	once	-	TRBJ2-4	CASSQSLAHIQYF	TGTGCCAGCAGCCAGAGCCTAGCGCACATTCAGTACTTC
TRBV3-1/TRBV3-2	-	TRBD2	TRBJ2-3	CASSRASGGYLDTQYF	TGTGCCAGCAGCCGCGCTAGCGGGGGGTATTTAGATACGCAGTATTTT
TRBV7-2	few	TRBD2	TRBJ2-2	CASSSGFGGGGANTGELFF	TGTGCCAGCAGCTCGGGTTTTGGTGGCGGGGGGGCGAACACCGGGGAGCTGTTTTTT
TRBV9	few	-	TRBJ1-1	CASTPEVLYTEAFF	TGTGCCAGCACCCCGGAGGTTTTGTACACTGAAGCTTTCTTT